These 19 T cell receptor beta chains share one sample of origin, sequenced in a study of CD8+CD57+ T cells in acquired aplastic anemia. TCR beta VDJ and CDR3 profiling used genomic DNA as template. One entry per CDR3 protein results from TCRdb running MiXCR on the reads. The sample has hundreds of thousands of distinct CDR3 sequences; roughly three fifths are singletons. The source material was sorted CD4+, CD8+, or CD8+CD57+ T cells (not recorded which) from PBMCs. The receptors stem from a human donor with severe aplastic anemia or a healthy control (not recorded which).

A word on this clonotype: Possible read error: a much larger clone is one base away. The genes are TRBV2 and TRBJ1-5; D may be TRBD1 (6 bases). The ends were cut back, 3 bases at V and 4 bases at J, with 10 bases in the middle. CDR1 SNHLY and CDR2 FYNNEI come from the germline V gene. The CDR3 runs to 14 residues. The CDR3 DNA reads as TGTGCCAGCAGTGACCAGGGGTTGAATCAGCCCCAGCATTTT. The encoded protein is CASSDQGLNQPQHF.

This clonotype was recorded at least ten times. V usage is TRBV19 and J usage is TRBJ1-5; TRBD1 agrees at 7 bases. CDR1 and CDR2 (germline): LNHDA, SQIVND (reference sequence). The V segment lost 6 bases and the J segment 11 bases; nucleotides outside the gene matches: 28. This CDR3 comprises 19 residues. CDR3 in amino acids: CASSRLSHGGTVDLVAQHF. The CDR3 DNA is TGTGCCAGTAGCCGTCTATCTCACGGGGGGACAGTGGACCTGGTGGCCCAGCATTTT.

This clonotype was seen more than once but under ten times. CDR3 residues: CATRDSYSNQPQHF. The CDR3, as DNA: TGTGCCACCAGGGACAGTTATAGCAATCAGCCCCAGCATTTT. V gene TRBV24-1 combines with J gene TRBJ1-5, with D perhaps matching TRBD1 (6 bases). V lost 7 bases to trimming and J lost 0 bases, with 9 bases between them. The germline V gene has CDR1 KGHDR and CDR2 SFDVKD. The CDR3 extends over 14 amino acids.

Many counts were recorded for this clonotype. The CDR3 region has the DNA TGTGCCAGCAGCTTAGGTTGGGATACGCAGTATTTT. Amino acids: CASSLGWDTQYF. The chain uses TRBV7-2 and TRBJ2-3, with D uncertain. The germline CDR1 and CDR2 sequences are SGHTA and FQGNSA. V lost 1 base to trimming and J lost 6 bases, with 5 bases between them. This CDR3 contains 12 residues.

This clonotype was detected a few times. The chain uses TRBV10-3 and TRBJ2-5, with 8 bases lining up with TRBD1. V was clipped by 3 bases and J by 5 bases; unmatched bases: 5. CDR1 ENHRY and CDR2 SYGVKD come from the germline V gene. This CDR3 is 14 amino acids long. The CDR3 coding sequence is TGTGCCATCAGTGATCAGGGGGCTGTTGAGACCCAGTACTTC. Its protein is CAISDQGAVETQYF.

The V call is TRBV24-1, the J call TRBJ2-1; the match to TRBD1 covers 9 bases. The length of the CDR3 is 16 residues. Germline V gene data show CDR1 as KGHDR and CDR2 as SFDVKD. The V and J ends lost 3 bases and 4 bases, in that order; junction bases with no gene match: 6. In nucleotides, the CDR3 is TGTGCCACCAGTGATCCTGGGACAGGGAGTTACAATGAGCAGTTCTTC. Protein sequence: CATSDPGTGSYNEQFF.

Concerning this clonotype itself: The junction departs from germline at one end; a sequencing error may be responsible. CDR3 region: CASIDRVGSPLRF. In DNA, the CDR3 is TGTGCCAGCATCGACAGGGTCGGGTCACCCCTCCGCTTT. The rearrangement joins TRBV7-2 to TRBJ1-6; 7 bases are shared with TRBD1. This CDR3 spans 13 amino acids. CDR1 and CDR2 (germline): SGHTA, FQGNSA.

Notes on this clonotype: Relative to the germline gene, one junction end is altered; a read error may explain this. The J gene is TRBJ2-3, the V gene TRBV20-1; 12 bases are a match to TRBD2. The CDR3 loop spans 15 amino acids. Germline V gives CDR1 DFQATT, CDR2 SNEGSKA (reference sequence). The CDR3 is CSASGGLAGLGTQCF. As DNA, the CDR3 is TGCAGTGCTAGTGGAGGACTAGCGGGGTTAGGTACGCAGTGTTTT.

This clonotype has just a few counts. V and J are TRBV7-9 and TRBJ2-7; 7 bases agree with TRBD1. This CDR3 region has 12 residues. V trimming: 6 bases; J trimming: 2 bases; junction bases outside the gene matches: 1. The V gene's germline CDR1 is SEHNR and CDR2 FQNEAQ (reference sequence). The CDR3 reads CASRQGTYEQYF. The CDR3 region has the DNA TGTGCCAGCAGACAGGGGACCTACGAGCAGTACTTC.

CDR3 in DNA: TGTGCCAGCAAGCAGGGTGGCGGGGAGACCCAGTACTTC. This translates into CASKQGGGETQYF. The J gene is TRBJ2-5, the V gene TRBV2; D is possibly TRBD1 or TRBD2 (5 bases each). Trimming shortened V by 7 bases and J by 5 bases, and 14 bases separated the two germline ends. The CDR3 has 13 residues. CDR1 is SNHLY, CDR2 FYNNEI, per germline.

The V gene is TRBV6-5, the J gene TRBJ1-2, with no clear D. CDR1 is MNHEY and CDR2 is SVGAGI in the germline V gene. The V end was cut by 7 bases, the J end by 8 bases, with 17 bases between. The CDR3 length is 13 residues. Here the CDR3 reads CASTDRWAGGYTF. The CDR3 coding sequence is TGTGCCAGCACCGATAGGTGGGCGGGCGGCTACACCTTC.

This clonotype has ten or more counts. This rearrangement joins TRBV20-1 to TRBJ1-5; no reliable D call. Trimming shortened V by 1 base and J by 3 bases, and 10 bases separated the two germline ends. CDR1 and CDR2 (germline): DFQATT, SNEGSKA (reference sequence). This CDR3 spans 14 amino acids. CDR3 residues: CSARVIQPNQPQHF. The CDR3 DNA follows: TGCAGTGCTAGAGTTATACAGCCCAATCAGCCCCAGCATTTT.

This clonotype was seen at least ten times. The chain employs TRBV10-3 and TRBJ1-5; D is uncertain. The CDR3 consists of 17 residues. Looked up from germline, CDR1 is ENHRY and CDR2 is SYGVKD. V was cut by 6 bases and J by 11 bases, with 29 bases left in between. DNA for the CDR3: TGTGCCATCAGCTCTACGACCTCAACAGTAGCCCGTGAAGCCCAGCATTTT. Protein sequence: CAISSTTSTVAREAQHF.

The rearrangement links TRBV9 to TRBJ2-1, with 8 bases lining up with TRBD2. This CDR3 has 15 residues. After removal of 3 bases from V and 8 bases from J, the junction contained 10 bases not matched to a gene. Germline V gene data show CDR1 as SGDLS and CDR2 as YYNGEE. CDR3 DNA: TGTGCCAGCAGCGGTCTTAGCGGGAAATTCGATGAGCAGTTCTTC. Its protein product is CASSGLSGKFDEQFF.

This clonotype was picked up a small number of times. The chain employs TRBV7-6 and TRBJ2-5; D unresolved. This CDR3 has 14 amino acids. Germline V lookup: CDR1 SGHVS, CDR2 FNYEAQ. Trimming removed 5 bases at V and 0 bases at J, with 10 bases between. The CDR3 loop is CASSSLGYQETQYF. DNA for the CDR3: TGTGCCAGCAGCAGCTTAGGGTACCAAGAGACCCAGTACTTC.

This chain links TRBV11-2 with TRBJ1-1; D gene unclear. Looked up from germline, CDR1 is SGHAT and CDR2 is FQNNGV. CDR3 size: 16 residues. V was clipped by 1 base and J by 1 base, with 13 bases between them. This chain's CDR3 is CASSLGRGWKNTEAFF. The CDR3 DNA reads TGTGCCAGCAGCTTAGGACGGGGTTGGAAGAACACTGAAGCTTTCTTT.

This clonotype was counted many times. The chain links TRBV15 to TRBJ1-1; D gene uncertain. This CDR3 contains 13 residues. Trimming removed 5 bases at V and 7 bases at J, with 14 bases between. CDR1 and CDR2 from the germline V gene are LNHNV and YYDKDF (reference sequence). The CDR3 reads CATSSRQENEAFF. DNA for the CDR3: TGTGCCACCAGCTCCCGTCAGGAGAATGAAGCTTTCTTT.

Ten or more counts support this clonotype. The CDR3 coding sequence is TGTGCCAGCAGCACCAGGGATAAGCCTATGATCGGCTACACCTTC. Translation: CASSTRDKPMIGYTF. The chain employs TRBV6-5 and TRBJ1-2; D is perhaps TRBD1 (5 bases). Trimming stripped 6 bases from V and 8 bases from J, with 22 bases between. Germline-derived CDR1 and CDR2 are MNHEY and SVGAGI. The CDR3 runs to 15 residues.

V usage is TRBV7-6 and J usage is TRBJ2-3, with 8 bases that match TRBD2. The germline V gene has CDR1 SGHVS and CDR2 FNYEAQ. Trimming removed 1 base from V and 5 bases from J; junction bases left unmatched: 5. The CDR3 consists of 15 residues. In DNA, the CDR3 is TGTGCCAGCAGCTTAGTGTCCAGCGGGAGAGATACGCAGTATTTT. Translation gives CASSLVSSGRDTQYF.